This T cell receptor beta chain appears in the sequencing data of a study of blood T cell repertoires in COVID-19. The junction had 2 bases not matched to a gene; V was cut back by 2 bases and J by 3 bases. CDR3 size: 15 residues. From germline, CDR1 is KGHSH and CDR2 LQKENI. As processed by the authors: Reference gene primer amplification in the assay estimated nucleated cell counts. Some clones are missing from TCRdb's copy, which holds only in-frame ones; the method was immunoSEQ multiplex PCR. V, J and clone size were drawn from that table, and D and trimming were deduced from the DNA. The sample has about 480,000 clones, about 91% seen once.

The sequenced sample consisted of peripheral blood. This clonotype was sampled from a man between 18 and 29 years old with COVID-19, enrolled during active disease. V and J are TRBV18 and TRBJ2-7; TRBD2 agrees at 12 bases. CDR3 protein: CASSPMTSGSYEQYF. As DNA, the CDR3 is TGTGCCAGCTCACCAATGACTAGCGGGAGCTACGAGCAGTACTTC.